Below, one T cell receptor beta chain is given with its context. These data belong to a study of shared clonotypes between healthy human individuals. The method was immunoSEQ multiplex PCR; TCRdb's version includes in-frame clones alone and lacks a portion of them. The sample contains 2 million to 2.5 million clones, 90% to 97% of which appear only once. Germline V gene lookup returns CDR1 GTSNPN and CDR2 SVGIG (reference sequence). V was shortened by 5 bases and J by 4 bases, with 8 bases between the two germline ends. This CDR3 comprises 12 residues. J is TRBJ1-4 and V is TRBV30, with D maybe TRBD1 (5 bases). The source material was naive CD4+ T cells sorted from blood. Indicated subset: CD45RA+ positively selected. This receptor was obtained from a man aged 18 to 30 in good health. The chain's CDR3 is CAWGGDNEKLFF. The CDR3 DNA is TGTGCCTGGGGGGGGGATAATGAAAAACTGTTTTTT.